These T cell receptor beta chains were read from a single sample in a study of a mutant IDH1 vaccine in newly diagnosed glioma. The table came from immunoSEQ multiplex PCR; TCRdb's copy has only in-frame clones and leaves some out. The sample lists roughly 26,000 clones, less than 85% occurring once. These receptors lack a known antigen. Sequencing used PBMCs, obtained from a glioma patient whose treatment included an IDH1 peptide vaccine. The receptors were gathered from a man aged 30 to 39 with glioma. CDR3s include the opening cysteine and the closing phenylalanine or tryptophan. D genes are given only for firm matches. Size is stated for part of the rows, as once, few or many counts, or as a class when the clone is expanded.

CDR3aa: CASSYRDDYEQYF
CDR3nt: TGTGCCAGCAGTTACCGGGACGACTACGAGCAGTACTTC
v_gene: TRBV6-5
j_gene: TRBJ2-7
abundance: once
d_gene: NA

CDR3aa: CASSLSGGTGVTGELFF
CDR3nt: TGCGCCAGCAGCCTTTCAGGCGGGACAGGGGTCACCGGGGAGCTGTTTTTT
v_gene: TRBV4-3
j_gene: TRBJ2-2
abundance: NA
d_gene: TRBD1

CDR3aa: CASTKGPSYNEQFF
CDR3nt: TGTGCCAGTACGAAGGGTCCGTCCTACAATGAGCAGTTCTTC
v_gene: TRBV19
j_gene: TRBJ2-1
abundance: NA
d_gene: NA

CDR3aa: CASRRRDSTEAFF
CDR3nt: TGTGCCAGCAGGCGCCGGGACAGTACTGAAGCTTTCTTT
v_gene: TRBV2
j_gene: TRBJ1-1
abundance: NA
d_gene: TRBD1

CDR3aa: CASSSTGVREAFF
CDR3nt: TGTGCCAGCAGCTCGACAGGGGTCAGGGAAGCTTTCTTT
v_gene: TRBV7-2
j_gene: TRBJ1-1
abundance: NA
d_gene: TRBD1

CDR3aa: CASGPGPAAGELFF
CDR3nt: TGCGCCTCTGGGCCAGGGCCAGCTGCCGGGGAGCTGTTTTTT
v_gene: TRBV5-1
j_gene: TRBJ2-2
abundance: NA
d_gene: NA

CDR3aa: CASTPRPSDGTDTQYF
CDR3nt: TGTGCCAGTACCCCCCGCCCTAGCGATGGCACAGATACGCAGTATTTT
v_gene: TRBV19
j_gene: TRBJ2-3
abundance: NA
d_gene: NA

CDR3aa: CASSLGGAKNIQYF
CDR3nt: TGTGCCAGCAGCTTGGGGGGGGCCAAAAACATTCAGTACTTC
v_gene: TRBV7-8
j_gene: TRBJ2-4
abundance: NA
d_gene: TRBD2

CDR3aa: CASRPSGTSTDTQYF
CDR3nt: TGTGCCAGCAGACCCTCGGGGACTAGCACAGATACGCAGTATTTT
v_gene: TRBV25-1
j_gene: TRBJ2-3
abundance: NA
d_gene: NA

CDR3aa: CASTTSGSAYEQYF
CDR3nt: TGTGCCAGTACGACTAGCGGGAGTGCCTACGAGCAGTACTTC
v_gene: TRBV27
j_gene: TRBJ2-7
abundance: NA
d_gene: TRBD2

CDR3aa: CSVEQGNYGYTF
CDR3nt: TGCAGCGTCGAACAGGGAAACTATGGCTACACCTTC
v_gene: TRBV29-1
j_gene: TRBJ1-2
abundance: once
d_gene: NA

CDR3aa: CASSPVTSGGHNEQFF
CDR3nt: TGTGCCAGCAGCCCTGTGACTAGCGGGGGGCACAATGAGCAGTTCTTC
v_gene: TRBV5-5
j_gene: TRBJ2-1
abundance: NA
d_gene: TRBD2

CDR3aa: CASSHQGGRETQYF
CDR3nt: TGTGCCAGCAGCCACCAGGGGGGGCGTGAGACCCAGTACTTC
v_gene: TRBV25-1
j_gene: TRBJ2-5
abundance: NA
d_gene: NA

CDR3aa: CASSLHNEQFF
CDR3nt: TGTGCCAGCAGTTTGCACAATGAGCAGTTCTTC
v_gene: TRBV28
j_gene: TRBJ2-1
abundance: NA
d_gene: NA

CDR3aa: CASSAPGLGTDTQYF
CDR3nt: TGTGCCAGCAGCGCCCCAGGACTAGGCACAGATACGCAGTATTTT
v_gene: TRBV5-4
j_gene: TRBJ2-3
abundance: NA
d_gene: TRBD2

CDR3aa: CASSLYRPNTGELFF
CDR3nt: TGTGCCAGCAGCTTATACAGACCGAACACCGGGGAGCTGTTTTTT
v_gene: TRBV7-9
j_gene: TRBJ2-2
abundance: NA
d_gene: NA

CDR3aa: CASSQDREAGAFF
CDR3nt: TGCGCCAGCAGCCAAGATAGGGAAGCTGGAGCTTTCTTT
v_gene: TRBV4-3
j_gene: TRBJ1-1
abundance: NA
d_gene: NA

CDR3aa: CASSPVASGGGADTQYF
CDR3nt: TGCGCCAGCAGCCCGGTTGCTAGCGGGGGAGGAGCAGATACGCAGTATTTT
v_gene: TRBV5-1
j_gene: TRBJ2-3
abundance: NA
d_gene: TRBD2

CDR3aa: CASSLGLLAGGTDTQYF
CDR3nt: TGTGCCAGCAGCTTGGGATTGCTAGCGGGAGGCACAGATACGCAGTATTTT
v_gene: TRBV5-4
j_gene: TRBJ2-3
abundance: NA
d_gene: TRBD2

CDR3aa: CATSRDGADYGYTF
CDR3nt: TGTGCCACCAGCAGAGATGGAGCGGACTATGGCTACACCTTC
v_gene: TRBV15
j_gene: TRBJ1-2
abundance: NA
d_gene: NA

CDR3aa: CSVWGESYEQYF
CDR3nt: TGCAGCGTATGGGGGGAGTCCTACGAGCAGTACTTC
v_gene: TRBV29-1
j_gene: TRBJ2-7
abundance: NA
d_gene: NA

CDR3aa: CASSQLGQGEETQYF
CDR3nt: TGTGCCAGCAGCCAGCTAGGACAGGGGGAAGAGACCCAGTACTTC
v_gene: TRBV7-9
j_gene: TRBJ2-5
abundance: NA
d_gene: TRBD1

CDR3aa: CASSLQGATNEKLFF
CDR3nt: TGTGCCAGCAGCTTACAGGGTGCAACTAATGAAAAACTGTTTTTT
v_gene: TRBV7-9
j_gene: TRBJ1-4
abundance: NA
d_gene: NA

CDR3aa: CASSSQGGLASTDTQYF
CDR3nt: TGCGCCAGCAGCTCCCAGGGGGGACTAGCAAGCACAGATACGCAGTATTTT
v_gene: TRBV5-1
j_gene: TRBJ2-3
abundance: NA
d_gene: TRBD2

CDR3aa: CASKRDRGGNTGELFF
CDR3nt: TGTGCCAGCAAAAGGGACAGGGGAGGTAACACCGGGGAGCTGTTTTTT
v_gene: TRBV27
j_gene: TRBJ2-2
abundance: NA
d_gene: TRBD1

CDR3aa: CASSPDRGPRPQHF
CDR3nt: TGTGCCAGTAGTCCCGACAGGGGCCCCCGGCCCCAGCATTTT
v_gene: TRBV19
j_gene: TRBJ1-5
abundance: NA
d_gene: TRBD1

CDR3aa: CASSPYGDSGTEAFF
CDR3nt: TGTGCCAGTAGCCCATATGGGGACAGTGGCACTGAAGCTTTCTTT
v_gene: TRBV19
j_gene: TRBJ1-1
abundance: NA
d_gene: TRBD1

CDR3aa: CASRGQDNQPQHF
CDR3nt: TGTGCCAGCAGGGGACAGGACAATCAGCCCCAGCATTTT
v_gene: TRBV2
j_gene: TRBJ1-5
abundance: NA
d_gene: TRBD1

CDR3aa: CASSFNRQNSGANVLTF
CDR3nt: TGTGCCAGCAGCTTTAACAGGCAAAACTCTGGGGCCAACGTCCTGACTTTC
v_gene: TRBV7-9
j_gene: TRBJ2-6
abundance: NA
d_gene: NA

CDR3aa: CASNWGQGAGNTEAFF
CDR3nt: TGTGCCAGTAATTGGGGACAGGGGGCCGGGAACACTGAAGCTTTCTTT
v_gene: TRBV19
j_gene: TRBJ1-1
abundance: NA
d_gene: TRBD1

CDR3aa: CASSPPEAGNSPLHF
CDR3nt: TGTGCCAGCTCACCTCCCGAGGCAGGGAACTCACCCCTCCACTTT
v_gene: TRBV18
j_gene: TRBJ1-6
abundance: once
d_gene: NA

CDR3aa: CASSVLRDRAIQETQYF
CDR3nt: TGTGCCAGCAGTGTACTGCGGGACAGGGCGATACAAGAGACCCAGTACTTC
v_gene: TRBV6-1
j_gene: TRBJ2-5
abundance: NA
d_gene: TRBD1

CDR3aa: CAWSEPGAVKNIQYF
CDR3nt: TGTGCCTGGAGTGAACCGGGGGCGGTCAAAAACATTCAGTACTTC
v_gene: TRBV30
j_gene: TRBJ2-4
abundance: NA
d_gene: NA

CDR3aa: CASGSGGGWNTIYF
CDR3nt: TGTGCCAGCGGATCAGGGGGTGGCTGGAACACCATATATTTT
v_gene: TRBV2
j_gene: TRBJ1-3
abundance: NA
d_gene: TRBD1

CDR3aa: CAISENRDSGNTIYF
CDR3nt: TGTGCCATCAGTGAGAACAGGGACTCTGGAAACACCATATATTTT
v_gene: TRBV10-3
j_gene: TRBJ1-3
abundance: once
d_gene: NA

CDR3aa: CASSLRQGQETQYF
CDR3nt: TGTGCCAGCAGTTTAAGGCAGGGACAAGAGACCCAGTACTTC
v_gene: TRBV27
j_gene: TRBJ2-5
abundance: NA
d_gene: NA

CDR3aa: CASSPIAGADNSPLHF
CDR3nt: TGCGCCAGCTCCCCTATAGCGGGGGCCGATAATTCACCCCTCCACTTT
v_gene: TRBV10-2
j_gene: TRBJ1-6
abundance: few
d_gene: NA

CDR3aa: CASSSGMGLYEQYF
CDR3nt: TGTGCCAGCAGCTCAGGGATGGGCCTCTACGAGCAGTACTTC
v_gene: TRBV7-9
j_gene: TRBJ2-7
abundance: NA
d_gene: NA

CDR3aa: CASSPRTPGSSSYEQYF
CDR3nt: TGTGCCAGCTCACCACGGACCCCCGGGTCGAGCTCCTACGAGCAGTACTTC
v_gene: TRBV18
j_gene: TRBJ2-7
abundance: NA
d_gene: NA

CDR3aa: CASSYRGVGELFF
CDR3nt: TGTGCCAGCAGTTACCGAGGGGTCGGGGAGCTGTTTTTT
v_gene: TRBV6-5
j_gene: TRBJ2-2
abundance: NA
d_gene: NA

CDR3aa: CASSQGQGVGRVATEAFF
CDR3nt: TGCGCCAGCAGCCAAGGTCAAGGGGTGGGCAGGGTGGCCACTGAAGCTTTCTTT
v_gene: TRBV4-3
j_gene: TRBJ1-1
abundance: NA
d_gene: NA

CDR3aa: CASRGTVVSYQPQHF
CDR3nt: TGTGCCAGCAGGGGGACGGTCGTCAGTTATCAGCCCCAGCATTTT
v_gene: TRBV2
j_gene: TRBJ1-5
abundance: NA
d_gene: NA